This T cell receptor beta chain was identified during a study of blood T cells in healthy people across ages. Study-wide results and limits: Long-lived and aged donors differed, with more naive CD4+ cells and higher diversity in the long-lived.

A J-beta primer mix and a sample-barcoded 5' primer were used in a second PCR of about 6 to 12 cycles. TCRdb processed the 5' RACE reads anew with MiXCR; each CDR3 protein has one entry. This sample has 900,000 to 950,000 distinct CDR3 sequences, with about 28% found just once. The CDR3 is made up of 16 amino acids. V lost 3 bases and J lost 6; bases outside the gene matches: 9. Germline CDR1 and CDR2: KGHSH and LQKENI. A remark on this clonotype: Its cognate antigen is unknown.

This sample also belongs to another study, concerning T cells of mothers and their children.

The sequenced material came from blood. This clonotype originated in a woman aged 40 to 50 in good health. V and J are TRBV18 and TRBJ1-4; 8 bases are a match to TRBD1. CDR3 region: CASSPPNQGQDEKLFF. DNA for the CDR3: TGTGCCAGCTCACCGCCAAACCAGGGACAGGATGAAAAACTGTTTTTT.